These 19 T cell receptor beta chains originate from one sample sequenced in a study of cytomegalovirus exposure and HLA in healthy donors. The PCR employed 60 Vbeta primers together with 13 Jbeta primers. Assay used: immunoSEQ multiplex PCR; TCRdb lists only in-frame clones, some missing. The sample yields some 45,000 clones, 50% seen once. The sequencing input was PBMCs. These receptors were obtained from a human donor in good health.

The V gene is TRBV5-6, the J gene TRBJ2-3, with 12 bases matching TRBD2. The CDR3 runs to 17 residues. V dropped 0 bases and J dropped 5; count of bases not matched to a gene: 7. CDR1 and CDR2 (germline): SGHDT, YYEEEE. The CDR3 sequence is CASSLARLAGEVDTQYF. CDR3 coding DNA: TGTGCCAGCAGCTTGGCCCGACTAGCGGGAGAGGTAGATACGCAGTATTTT.

This clone was counted a few times. For the CDR3, the DNA is TGTGCCAGCAGCTTGGCGAACAGGGGGCGATCTAATGAAAAACTGTTTTTT. This translates into CASSLANRGRSNEKLFF. The chain joins TRBV5-8 to TRBJ1-4; TRBD1 matches 9 bases. The V and J ends lost 0 bases and 3 bases, in that order; junction bases with no gene match: 6. The CDR3 runs to 17 residues. Germline CDR1 is SGHTS and CDR2 is YDEGEE.

J is TRBJ2-7 and V is TRBV19; 7 positions match TRBD1. Germline V gene sequence: CDR1 LNHDA, CDR2 SQIVND (reference sequence). This CDR3 comprises 16 residues. Trimming at V came to 6 bases and at J to 5 bases, leaving 16 bases not matched to a gene. Here the CDR3 DNA reads TGTGCCAGTAGCACGCTGTTGTACAGGGGAACGGACGAGCAGTACTTC. This encodes CASSTLLYRGTDEQYF. The full variable domain, with the rest looked up from reference TRBV19 and TRBJ2-7, is DGGITQSPKYLFRKEGQNVTLSCEQNLNHDAMYWYRQDPGQGLRLIYYSQIVNDFQKGDIAEGYSVSREKKESFPLTVTSAQKNPTAFYLCASSTLLYRGTDEQYFGPGTRLTVT.

The chain recombines TRBV7-3 with TRBJ2-1; D may be TRBD1 (6 bases). Deletions cut 5 bases from V and 10 bases from J, with 15 bases between. The length of the CDR3 is 13 residues. CDR1 is SGHTA, CDR2 FQGTGA, per germline. CDR3 in amino acids: CASSPTIRGEQFF. The CDR3 region has the DNA TGTGCCAGCAGCCCGACGATCAGGGGAGAGCAGTTCTTC.

A few counts support this clone. The rearrangement uses TRBV11-2 and TRBJ1-6; possibly TRBD1 for D (6 bases). Germline assignment: CDR1 SGHAT and CDR2 FQNNGV. Trimming cost V 5 bases and J 8 bases, with 25 bases left between them. There are 18 residues in the CDR3. This chain's CDR3 is CASSPLGRQVGGYSPLHF. CDR3 in DNA: TGTGCCAGCAGCCCCCTCGGACGACAGGTCGGGGGGTATTCACCCCTCCACTTT.

This chain uses TRBV14 with TRBJ2-7, with D perhaps TRBD1 (5 bases). V was trimmed by 4 bases and J by 5 bases, leaving 15 bases between them. This CDR3 spans 14 amino acids. The germline V gene has CDR1 SGHDN and CDR2 FVKESK. The CDR3 coding sequence is TGTGCCAGCAGCCCCATCGCAGGGAACCACGAGCAGTACTTC. Protein: CASSPIAGNHEQYF.

This clone was detected only once. This chain joins TRBV9 and TRBJ1-1; the D gene is possibly TRBD1 (6 bases). The CDR3 contains 15 residues. Germline V CDR1 and CDR2: SGDLS, YYNGEE. The ends were cut back, 4 bases at V and 3 bases at J, with 16 bases in the middle. The chain's CDR3 is CASSPMAGGHTEAFF. For the CDR3, the DNA is TGTGCCAGCAGCCCAATGGCGGGGGGGCACACTGAAGCTTTCTTT.

V is TRBV11-2 and J is TRBJ2-3; possibly TRBD2 for D (5 bases). Trimming shortened V by 3 bases and J by 0 bases, and 13 bases separated the two germline ends. The CDR3 spans 16 residues. Per the germline V gene, CDR1 is SGHAT and CDR2 is FQNNGV. The CDR3: CASSFLGRTSTDTQYF. CDR3 in DNA: TGTGCCAGCAGCTTCCTCGGACGGACTAGCACAGATACGCAGTATTTT. Together with reference TRBV11-2 and TRBJ2-3, the CDR3 gives the full variable domain: EAGVAQSPRYKIIEKRQSVAFWCNPISGHATLYWYQQILGQGPKLLIQFQNNGVVDDSQLPKDRFSAERLKGVDSTLKIQPAKLEDSAVYLCASSFLGRTSTDTQYFGPGTRLTVL.

V is TRBV27 and J is TRBJ1-6; 10 nucleotides align to TRBD1. J lost 7 bases, V lost 6 bases, and 6 bases had no gene match. CDR3 length: 15 amino acids. Per the germline V gene, CDR1 is MNHEY and CDR2 is SMNVEV (reference sequence). CDR3 in DNA: TGTGCCAGCAGCCTCCTGGGACAGGGGAATTCACCCCTCCACTTT. This codes for CASSLLGQGNSPLHF.

This clone was seen only a few times. This chain links TRBV25-1 with TRBJ2-7; D might be TRBD1 (7 bases). Trimming left V 4 bases short and J 5 bases short, with 18 bases between. Germline V gene lookup returns CDR1 MGHDK and CDR2 SYGVNS. This CDR3 region has 15 residues. This CDR3 is CASSGGTAIWDEQYF. Written as DNA, the CDR3 is TGTGCCAGCAGTGGCGGGACAGCCATCTGGGACGAGCAGTACTTC.

The chain links TRBV5-4 to TRBJ1-2; 11 positions agree with TRBD1. Germline-derived CDR1 and CDR2 are SGHNT and YYREEE (reference sequence). V was clipped by 4 bases and J by 4 bases; unmatched bases: 6. The CDR3 length is 15 residues. The CDR3 coding sequence is TGTGCCAGCAGCGACCGGACAGGGGGCAGCTATGGCTACACCTTC. Encoded protein: CASSDRTGGSYGYTF.

The CDR3 sequence: CASSYSGSSQETQYF. The CDR3 DNA reads TGTGCCAGCAGTTATAGCGGGAGCAGCCAAGAGACCCAGTACTTC. The chain joins TRBV7-3 to TRBJ2-5; 9 bases match TRBD2. V was pared by 6 bases and J by 1 base, with 6 bases of the junction left unmatched. This CDR3 comprises 15 residues. Per germline, CDR1 SGHTA and CDR2 FQGTGA. The complete variable domain, with remaining parts taken from reference TRBV7-3 and TRBJ2-5, reads GAGVSQTPSNKVTEKGKYVELRCDPISGHTALYWYRQSLGQGPEFLIYFQGTGAADDSGLPNDRFFAVRPEGSVSTLKIQRTERGDSAVYLCASSYSGSSQETQYFGPGTRLLVL.

This clone occurred once. The chain joins TRBV7-9 to TRBJ2-7; the D is unclear. This CDR3 comprises 15 residues. V was clipped by 1 base and J by 8 bases, with 18 bases between them. Per the germline V gene, CDR1 is SEHNR and CDR2 is FQNEAQ (reference sequence). CDR3 DNA: TGTGCCAGCAGCTTAGGGAGCCCCCTACGATGGAAGCAGTACTTC. Encoded protein: CASSLGSPLRWKQYF.

The chain combines TRBV29-1 with TRBJ2-3; D ambiguous. From germline, CDR1 is SQVTM and CDR2 ANQGSEA. This CDR3 has 13 amino acids. V was shortened by 3 bases and J by 2 bases, with 9 bases between the two germline ends. The CDR3 is CSVDSSPTDTQYF. The CDR3 DNA follows: TGCAGCGTTGATTCTTCTCCCACAGATACGCAGTATTTT.

This rearrangement joins TRBV7-3 to TRBJ2-1, with 14 bases that match TRBD2. The CDR3 contains 15 residues. V was pared by 5 bases and J by 11 bases, with 8 bases of the junction left unmatched. The germline gives CDR1 SGHTA, CDR2 FQGTGA. Here the CDR3 reads CASSAPGLAGAKQFF. The CDR3 coding sequence is TGTGCCAGCAGCGCTCCGGGACTAGCGGGAGCGAAGCAGTTCTTC. Full variable domain (rest looked up from reference TRBV7-3 and TRBJ2-1): GAGVSQTPSNKVTEKGKYVELRCDPISGHTALYWYRQSLGQGPEFLIYFQGTGAADDSGLPNDRFFAVRPEGSVSTLKIQRTERGDSAVYLCASSAPGLAGAKQFFGPGTRLTVL.

The V and J genes are TRBV5-6 and TRBJ2-1; 14 bases are shared with TRBD2. This CDR3 has 17 amino acids. Trimming at V came to 5 bases and at J to 0 bases, leaving 4 bases not matched to a gene. Germline CDR1 and CDR2: SGHDT and YYEEEE. The CDR3 sequence is CASRSGTSGSSYNEQFF. The CDR3 DNA reads TGTGCCAGCAGATCCGGGACTAGCGGGAGCTCCTACAATGAGCAGTTCTTC.

This clone was seen more than once but under ten times. J is TRBJ2-3 and V is TRBV6-5; 11 bases agree with TRBD2. Germline V CDR1 and CDR2: MNHEY, SVGAGI. V was pared by 5 bases and J by 8 bases, with 9 bases of the junction left unmatched. The CDR3 is 15 residues long. The CDR3 sequence: CASSKLAGEGVTQYF. DNA of the CDR3: TGTGCCAGCAGTAAACTAGCGGGAGAGGGAGTTACGCAGTATTTT.

The chain links TRBV19 to TRBJ2-1; 13 nucleotides agree with TRBD2. The length of the CDR3 is 16 residues. V was pared by 5 bases and J by 7 bases, with 8 bases of the junction left unmatched. Germline V gene sequence: CDR1 LNHDA, CDR2 SQIVND (reference sequence). The CDR3 spells CASSVSTSGGANEQFF. The DNA for the CDR3 is TGTGCCAGTAGTGTCTCAACTAGCGGGGGGGCAAATGAGCAGTTCTTC.

This clone occurred once. The V call is TRBV2, the J call TRBJ1-6; unclear D gene. The CDR3 length is 14 residues. Germline values: CDR1 SNHLY, CDR2 FYNNEI. Trimming pared 2 bases from V and 10 bases from J, leaving 12 bases between. CDR3 nucleotides: TGTGCCAGCAGTGAAAAACGGGATAGCTCACCCCTCCACTTT. It yields the protein CASSEKRDSSPLHF.